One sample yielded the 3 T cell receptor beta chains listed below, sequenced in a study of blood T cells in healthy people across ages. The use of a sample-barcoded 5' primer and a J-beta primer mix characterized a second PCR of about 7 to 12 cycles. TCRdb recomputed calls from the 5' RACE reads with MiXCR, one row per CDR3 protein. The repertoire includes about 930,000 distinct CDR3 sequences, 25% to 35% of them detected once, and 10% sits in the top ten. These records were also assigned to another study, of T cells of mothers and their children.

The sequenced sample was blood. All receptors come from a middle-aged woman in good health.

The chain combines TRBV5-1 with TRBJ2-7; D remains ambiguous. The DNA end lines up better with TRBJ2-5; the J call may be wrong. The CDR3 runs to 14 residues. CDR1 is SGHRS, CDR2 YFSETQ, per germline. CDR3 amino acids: CASSLMDRRETQYF. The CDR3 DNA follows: TGCGCCAGCAGCTTGATGGATAGGCGAGAGACCCAGTACTTC.

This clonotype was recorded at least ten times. The CDR3 sequence: CASSSSGTAYGYTF. The CDR3 DNA follows: TGTGCCAGCAGCTCATCCGGGACGGCATATGGCTACACCTTC. This chain connects TRBV5-6 to TRBJ1-2, with D possibly matching TRBD1 (5 bases). The CDR3 has 14 residues. The ends were cut back, 3 bases at V and 5 bases at J, with 14 bases in the middle. Germline CDR1 SGHDT, CDR2 YYEEEE.

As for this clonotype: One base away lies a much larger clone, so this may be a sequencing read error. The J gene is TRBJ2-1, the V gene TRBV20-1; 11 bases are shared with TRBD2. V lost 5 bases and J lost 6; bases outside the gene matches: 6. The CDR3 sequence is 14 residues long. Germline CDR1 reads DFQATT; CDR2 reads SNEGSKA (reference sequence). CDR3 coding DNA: TGCAGTGCTCCGGGACTAGCGGCGTGCAATGAGCAGTTCTTC. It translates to CSAPGLAACNEQFF.